This passage covers 23 T cell receptor beta chains from one sample sequenced in a study of T cells in localized non-small cell lung cancer (TCRdb year 2020). The library relied on the immunoSEQ multiplex PCR assay. TCRdb re-hosts the immuneACCESS table, in-frame sequences only. Its copies lack some clones; in the studies checked, an unresolved V gene accounts for under half of them, and the cause for the rest is not known. For this sample there are about 72,000 clones; roughly 86% appear just once. The ten largest make up 13% of the sample. This sample comprised peripheral blood, obtained before any cancer treatment. The origin of the receptors is a female donor at least 60 years old with stage I lung adenocarcinoma.

This chain connects TRBV7-9 to TRBJ2-1, with D perhaps TRBD2 (7 bases). Germline CDR1 is SEHNR and CDR2 is FQNEAQ (reference sequence). This CDR3 contains 13 residues. V shed 8 bases and J shed 3 bases, with 11 bases lying between them. The CDR3 region is CASGEGVYNEQFF. The CDR3, as DNA: TGTGCCAGCGGGGAGGGGGTCTACAATGAGCAGTTCTTC.

The chain uses TRBV14 and TRBJ1-2; D is undetermined. CDR1 SGHDN and CDR2 FVKESK come from the germline V gene. The V and J ends lost 0 bases and 7 bases respectively, with 9 bases between them. This CDR3 is 13 amino acids long. The CDR3 sequence is CASSQDTYRGYTF. CDR3 bases: TGTGCCAGCAGCCAAGATACATACCGTGGCTACACCTTC.

V and J are TRBV7-2 and TRBJ2-3, with D possibly TRBD2 on 6 matching bases. Trimming left V 3 bases short and J 1 base short, with 8 bases between. This CDR3 is built from 14 residues. Germline loops: CDR1 SGHTA, CDR2 FQGNSA. The CDR3 nucleotides read TGTGCCAGCAGCTTTAGACTAGGCACAGATACGCAGTATTTT. It yields the protein CASSFRLGTDTQYF. Full variable domain (outside the CDR3, taken from reference TRBV7-2 and TRBJ2-3): GAGVSQSPSNKVTEKGKDVELRCDPISGHTALYWYRQSLGQGLEFLIYFQGNSAPDKSGLPSDRFSAERTGGSVSTLTIQRTQQEDSAVYLCASSFRLGTDTQYFGPGTRLTVL.

This clone was found a few times. The chain is built from TRBV5-1 and TRBJ1-6; D perhaps matches TRBD1 (5 bases). Trimming stripped 4 bases from V and 1 base from J, with 12 bases between. CDR1 and CDR2 (germline): SGHRS, YFSETQ. The CDR3 has 16 amino acids. The CDR3 DNA reads as TGCGCCAGCAGCGCGGTGGGGGGGTCCTATAATTCACCCCTCCACTTT. Its translation: CASSAVGGSYNSPLHF.

The rearrangement uses TRBV5-6 and TRBJ2-3, with 7 bases that match TRBD1. CDR1 is SGHDT and CDR2 is YYEEEE in the germline V gene. CDR3 length: 15 amino acids. V lost 0 bases and J lost 7; bases outside the gene matches: 8. In nucleotides, the CDR3 is TGTGCCAGCAGCTTGGCCAGCAGGGGGAGATATACGCAGTATTTT. It specifies CASSLASRGRYTQYF. The entire variable domain, with the rest obtained from reference TRBV5-6 and TRBJ2-3, is as follows: DAGVTQSPTHLIKTRGQQVTLRCSPKSGHDTVSWYQQALGQGPQFIFQYYEEEERQRGNFPDRFSGHQFPNYSSELNVNALLLGDSALYLCASSLASRGRYTQYFGPGTRLTVL.

This clone was seen once. CDR3 coding DNA: TGTGCCAGCAGAGGGATCCGCTCCTACAATGAGCAGTTCTTC. Protein product: CASRGIRSYNEQFF. The rearrangement joins TRBV28 to TRBJ2-1; no reliable D call. The CDR3 is 14 residues long. Germline V gene lookup returns CDR1 MDHEN and CDR2 SYDVKM. Between the trimmed V and J ends, which lost 6 bases and 0 bases, there was a span of 9 bases.

This chain links TRBV6-1 with TRBJ1-2, with 9 bases identical to TRBD1. This CDR3 has 12 amino acids. The V and J ends lost 6 bases and 6 bases, in that order; junction bases with no gene match: 2. Germline V lookup: CDR1 MNHNS, CDR2 SASEGT. CDR3 loop: CASRGTGNGYTF. CDR3 coding DNA: TGTGCCAGCAGAGGGACAGGGAATGGCTACACCTTC.

The chain uses TRBV6-6 and TRBJ2-1; 8 bases match TRBD1. Germline trimming cut 6 bases from V and 7 bases from J; bases unmatched to any gene: 11. This CDR3 spans 15 amino acids. Germline V gene sequence: CDR1 MNHNY, CDR2 SVGAGI (reference sequence). As DNA, the CDR3 is TGTGCCAGCAGGGAAGGACAGGGCGGAAGGAATGAGCAGTTCTTC. Its protein is CASREGQGGRNEQFF.

This chain uses TRBV2 with TRBJ1-4, with D unresolved. V shed 7 bases and J shed 0 bases, with 9 bases lying between them. Germline V lookup: CDR1 SNHLY, CDR2 FYNNEI. CDR3 length: 14 amino acids. Here the CDR3 DNA reads TGTGCCAGCACGGCGACCTCAACTAATGAAAAACTGTTTTTT. As protein: CASTATSTNEKLFF.

The table lists this clone with a count of one. The CDR3 loop reads CASSLGLAGGNEQFF. Here the CDR3 DNA reads TGTGCCAGCAGCTTAGGACTAGCGGGGGGCAATGAGCAGTTCTTC. The chain uses TRBV9 and TRBJ2-1; 14 bases map to TRBD2. CDR3 length equals 15 residues. Germline CDR1 reads SGDLS; CDR2 reads YYNGEE. V lost 4 bases, J lost 6 bases, and 3 bases stayed unmatched.

The chain uses TRBV7-5 and TRBJ1-4; TRBD1, as called in the table, went unchecked against the DNA. TRBV7-5 is deemed a pseudogene. This CDR3 is 19 amino acids long. This chain's CDR3 is CARSLNRDRGHKVGEKLFF. As DNA, the CDR3 is TGTGCCAGAAGCTTGAATAGAGACAGGGGGCATAAGGTAGGGGAAAAACTGTTTTTT.

The chain employs TRBV5-4 and TRBJ2-4; 7 bases line up with TRBD1. In germline, CDR1 is SGHNT, CDR2 YYREEE (reference sequence). With 1 base clipped from V and 6 bases from J, the junction kept 10 bases outside the gene matches. This CDR3 has 16 residues. The CDR3 here is CASSLWAGGMGNIQYF. DNA of the CDR3: TGTGCCAGCAGCTTGTGGGCAGGGGGTATGGGAAACATTCAGTACTTC. Combining the CDR3 with reference TRBV5-4 and TRBJ2-4 gives the whole variable domain ETGVTQSPTHLIKTRGQQVTLRCSSQSGHNTVSWYQQALGQGPQFIFQYYREEENGRGNFPPRFSGLQFPNYSSELNVNALELDDSALYLCASSLWAGGMGNIQYFGAGTRLSVL.

The CDR3 DNA follows: TGTGCCAGCAGCTTTCTGGGGTTGTATGAGACCCAGTACTTC. Translation: CASSFLGLYETQYF. J is TRBJ2-5 and V is TRBV7-6; D unclear. Trimming shortened V by 3 bases and J by 5 bases, and 13 bases separated the two germline ends. Germline assignment: CDR1 SGHVS and CDR2 FNYEAQ. The CDR3 is 14 amino acids.

The chain employs TRBV9 and TRBJ2-3; tentatively, D is TRBD1 (5 bases). Trimming took 1 base from V and 0 from J, leaving 12 bases between them. Germline loops: CDR1 SGDLS, CDR2 YYNGEE. The CDR3 is made up of 16 amino acids. This CDR3 reads CASSVWGTASTDTQYF. DNA for the CDR3: TGTGCCAGCAGCGTATGGGGCACCGCTAGCACAGATACGCAGTATTTT.

The chain couples TRBV5-1 to TRBJ1-4; 8 nucleotides align to TRBD1. The CDR3 is 14 amino acids. Germline V lookup: CDR1 SGHRS, CDR2 YFSETQ. V shed 3 bases, J shed 5 bases, and the junction held 3 bases outside the gene matches. CDR3 in DNA: TGCGCCAGCAGCTCTACAGGGGGGAATGAAAAACTGTTTTTT. Translation: CASSSTGGNEKLFF.

V gene TRBV19 combines with J gene TRBJ2-7; D gene uncertain. Trimming took 6 bases from V and 0 from J, leaving 12 bases between them. The length of the CDR3 is 14 residues. The germline CDR1 and CDR2 sequences are LNHDA and SQIVND (reference sequence). The CDR3 DNA reads as TGTGCCAGTAGGGTACGGGCGAGCTCCTACGAGCAGTACTTC. The encoded protein is CASRVRASSYEQYF. Full variable domain (remainder filled in from reference TRBV19 and TRBJ2-7): DGGITQSPKYLFRKEGQNVTLSCEQNLNHDAMYWYRQDPGQGLRLIYYSQIVNDFQKGDIAEGYSVSREKKESFPLTVTSAQKNPTAFYLCASRVRASSYEQYFGPGTRLTVT.

V usage is TRBV28 and J usage is TRBJ2-1, with D possibly matching TRBD1 (5 bases). The CDR3 sequence is 14 residues long. Per germline, CDR1 MDHEN and CDR2 SYDVKM. V was trimmed by 6 bases and J by 6 bases, leaving 15 bases between them. The chain's CDR3 is CASRRGPRFNEQFF. The CDR3 region has the DNA TGTGCCAGCAGAAGGGGTCCGAGATTCAATGAGCAGTTCTTC. Full variable domain (outside the CDR3, taken from reference TRBV28 and TRBJ2-1): DVKVTQSSRYLVKRTGEKVFLECVQDMDHENMFWYRQDPGLGLRLIYFSYDVKMKEKGDIPEGYSVSREKKERFSLILESASTNQTSMYLCASRRGPRFNEQFFGPGTRLTVL.

The chain employs TRBV5-1 and TRBJ2-3, with 11 bases identical to TRBD2. This CDR3 spans 16 amino acids. The V and J ends lost 5 bases and 0 bases, in that order; junction bases with no gene match: 5. Germline CDR1 and CDR2: SGHRS and YFSETQ. The CDR3 nucleotides read TGCGCCAGCAGTCGCAGACTAGCGGGGAGCACAGATACGCAGTATTTT. It is translated as CASSRRLAGSTDTQYF.

The chain links TRBV5-1 to TRBJ2-5; either TRBD1 or TRBD2 may fit D (5 bases each). Deletions cut 5 bases from V and 4 bases from J, with 15 bases between. The CDR3 is made up of 14 amino acids. Per germline, CDR1 SGHRS and CDR2 YFSETQ. This CDR3 reads CASSLLRGGETQYF. The CDR3 DNA reads TGCGCCAGCAGTTTATTACGGGGCGGAGAGACCCAGTACTTC.

This chain connects TRBV27 to TRBJ2-5; TRBD2 might be the D (6 bases). In germline, CDR1 is MNHEY, CDR2 SMNVEV (reference sequence). This CDR3 is built from 15 residues. The V end was cut by 6 bases, the J end by 5 bases, with 19 bases between. The CDR3 sequence is CASSVAGPGGETQYF. The CDR3 DNA sequence: TGTGCCAGCAGCGTAGCCGGGCCTGGGGGGGAGACCCAGTACTTC.

This chain links TRBV11-2 with TRBJ1-3; D uncertain. This CDR3 is 17 amino acids long. Germline CDR1 and CDR2: SGHAT and FQNNGV. V was trimmed by 5 bases and J by 4 bases, leaving 21 bases between them. DNA for the CDR3: TGTGCCAGCAGCCCCCTCCCGCGGTCCCCCCTCGGAAACACCATATATTTT. Amino acids: CASSPLPRSPLGNTIYF.

The V gene is TRBV2, the J gene TRBJ2-3; 8 positions match TRBD1. After removal of 4 bases from V and 3 bases from J, the junction contained 3 bases not matched to a gene. The CDR3 extends over 14 amino acids. The germline gives CDR1 SNHLY, CDR2 FYNNEI. CDR3 loop: CASSGQGATDTQYF. CDR3 DNA sequence: TGTGCCAGCAGTGGCCAGGGGGCTACAGATACGCAGTATTTT. Using reference TRBV2 and TRBJ2-3 for the parts outside the CDR3, the full variable domain is EPEVTQTPSHQVTQMGQEVILRCVPISNHLYFYWYRQILGQKVEFLVSFYNNEISEKSEIFDDQFSVERPDGSNFTLKIRSTKLEDSAMYFCASSGQGATDTQYFGPGTRLTVL.

The chain uses TRBV18 and TRBJ1-1; TRBD1 aligns across 7 bases. From germline, CDR1 is KGHSH and CDR2 LQKENI. The length of the CDR3 is 12 residues. Germline trimming cut 6 bases from V and 5 bases from J; bases unmatched to any gene: 3. The CDR3 DNA is TGTGCCAGCTCGTCAGGGGGTACTGAAGCTTTCTTT. Protein product: CASSSGGTEAFF.